This T cell receptor beta chain was identified in a study of T cell repertoires in cytomegalovirus infection. Across the whole study: TCR beta signatures that were public indicated CMV infection and matching HLA type.

Study results and limitations: CMV-specific HLA-C-restricted TCR beta clonotypes dominated the ex vivo response.

TCRdb reanalysed the reads using MiXCR and keeps one entry per CDR3 protein. The table shows roughly 860,000 distinct CDR3 sequences, with about 31% occurring only once. This clonotype was picked up a small number of times. Antigen specificity is unknown. Germline V gene data show CDR1 as SGHTA and CDR2 as FQGNSA. The CDR3 is made up of 17 amino acids. The ends were cut back, 1 base at V and 0 bases at J, with 13 bases in the middle. This TCR was sampled from a human donor in good health (CMV status not recorded). Some clones in this sample may be carry-over from other donors' samples. The chain combines TRBV7-2 with TRBJ1-3; the D is unclear. Sequencing was performed on cultured CD8+ T cells from PBMCs, taken from culture after CMV antigen stimulation. The chain's CDR3 is CASSLVGLINSGNTIYF. Here the CDR3 DNA reads TGTGCCAGCAGCTTAGTCGGCTTAATTAACTCTGGAAACACCATATATTTT.